These 16 T cell receptor beta chains were sequenced from one sample in a study of beta chain features in type 1 diabetes. The whole isolated RNA underwent reverse transcription, so sequencing captured expressed TCRB transcripts. Clones were sequenced by immunoSEQ multiplex PCR, and TCRdb holds only the in-frame ones, with some missing. Of under 200,000 clones listed, 9% to 10% were seen once; the top ten hold 2.3%. Sequencing was carried out using central memory CD4+ T cells from blood. These receptors were obtained from a woman aged 18 to 35 in good health.

This clone was seen more than once but under ten times. The V gene is TRBV30, the J gene TRBJ1-1; D might be TRBD1 (5 bases). Per the germline V gene, CDR1 is GTSNPN and CDR2 is SVGIG (reference sequence). Trimming took off 0 bases at V and 5 bases at J, with 10 bases between the two ends. The CDR3 contains 13 residues. CDR3 protein: CAWSVGGKTEAFF. The DNA for the CDR3 is TGTGCCTGGAGTGTCGGGGGAAAAACTGAAGCTTTCTTT.

The chain links TRBV5-4 to TRBJ2-1; a possible D gene is TRBD2 (6 bases). The CDR3 runs 11 residues. Germline CDR1 and CDR2: SGHNT and YYREEE (reference sequence). Trimming took 5 bases from V and 9 from J, leaving 9 bases between them. Written as DNA, the CDR3 is TGTGCCAGCAGTTTAGCGGCTGAGCAGTTCTTC. Protein product: CASSLAAEQFF.

This clone occurred a few times. The chain is built from TRBV30 and TRBJ1-4, with a tentative D call TRBD1 (6 bases). The V and J ends lost 0 bases and 4 bases respectively, with 12 bases between them. CDR1 is GTSNPN, CDR2 SVGIG, per germline (reference sequence). The CDR3 has 15 residues. The CDR3 DNA is TGTGCCTGGAGTGTATTAGGGGGAAATAATGAAAAACTGTTTTTT. Translated, it gives CAWSVLGGNNEKLFF.

The chain has TRBV29-1 and TRBJ2-1, with TRBD2 matching 7 bases. The germline gives CDR1 SQVTM, CDR2 ANQGSEA. V was clipped by 4 bases and J by 7 bases; unmatched bases: 7. This CDR3 is 13 amino acids long. The CDR3 nucleotides read TGCAGCGTTGGGGGACTACCTGGAAATGAGCAGTTCTTC. Translating gives CSVGGLPGNEQFF.

This clone was observed many times. The chain combines TRBV7-9 with TRBJ2-5; possibly TRBD2 for D (6 bases). CDR1 is SEHNR and CDR2 is FQNEAQ in the germline V gene (reference sequence). V lost 4 bases to trimming and J lost 2 bases, with 17 bases between them. The CDR3 totals 16 residues. The CDR3 reads CASSSRTTRRQETQYF. The CDR3, as DNA: TGTGCCAGCAGCTCACGGACTACCCGAAGGCAAGAGACCCAGTACTTC.

This clone was observed a few times. The rearrangement links TRBV7-2 to TRBJ2-5; weak D call: TRBD2 (7 bases). Germline V lookup: CDR1 SGHTA, CDR2 FQGNSA. CDR3 size: 16 residues. V lost 3 bases to trimming and J lost 1 base, with 15 bases between them. The CDR3 region has the DNA TGTGCCAGCAGCTTCCAGACTAGCAGGGGCCAAGAGACCCAGTACTTC. Protein sequence: CASSFQTSRGQETQYF.

This chain joins TRBV29-1 and TRBJ2-7, with D tentatively TRBD2 (5 bases). CDR3 size: 11 residues. From germline, CDR1 is SQVTM and CDR2 ANQGSEA. V lost 3 bases and J 2 bases, leaving 5 bases between the germline ends. The CDR3 loop reads CSVDGAYEQYF. In DNA, the CDR3 is TGCAGCGTTGACGGGGCCTACGAGCAGTACTTC.

This clone was counted a few times. The chain is built from TRBV5-1 and TRBJ1-1; no clear D. Germline CDR1 is SGHRS and CDR2 is YFSETQ. The germline V and J ends were trimmed by 0 bases and 1 base, with 10 bases remaining between them. This CDR3 spans 15 amino acids. The CDR3 here is CASSLGVGANTEAFF. The DNA of the CDR3 is TGCGCCAGCAGCTTGGGGGTAGGAGCGAACACTGAAGCTTTCTTT.

This clone was seen a few times. The rearrangement joins TRBV6-5 to TRBJ2-7, with 9 nucleotides matching TRBD2. The CDR3 covers 15 residues. Germline V gene sequence: CDR1 MNHEY, CDR2 SVGAGI. The junction had 12 bases not matched to a gene; V was cut back by 7 bases and J by 5 bases. DNA for the CDR3: TGTGCCAGCACCGCGCGGGAGGGAGCTAGCGACGAGCAGTACTTC. It codes for CASTAREGASDEQYF.

This clone was counted between two and nine times. The rearrangement uses TRBV4-2 and TRBJ1-1; 9 bases are a match to TRBD1. The CDR3 contains 15 residues. V trimming: 4 bases; J trimming: 4 bases; junction bases outside the gene matches: 7. Germline values: CDR1 LGHNA, CDR2 YNFKEQ. The CDR3 loop reads CASSPGQGRITEAFF. CDR3 nucleotides: TGTGCCAGCAGCCCAGGACAGGGGAGGATCACTGAAGCTTTCTTT.

The gene calls are TRBV9 and TRBJ2-1; possibly TRBD2 for D (5 bases). This CDR3 contains 14 residues. V was trimmed by 5 bases and J by 4 bases, leaving 13 bases between them. Germline CDR1 is SGDLS and CDR2 is YYNGEE. The CDR3 coding sequence is TGTGCCAGCAGGGGGAGCGGCTCATACAATGAGCAGTTCTTC. Translation gives CASRGSGSYNEQFF.

V and J are TRBV9 and TRBJ2-2, with 10 bases matching TRBD1. This CDR3 has 18 residues. Trimming at V came to 0 bases and at J to 7 bases, leaving 12 bases not matched to a gene. From germline, CDR1 is SGDLS and CDR2 YYNGEE. DNA of the CDR3: TGTGCCAGCAGCGTAGATCTGTCTGGGACAGGGGTCGGCGGGGAGCTGTTTTTT. It specifies CASSVDLSGTGVGGELFF.

The V and J genes are TRBV7-9 and TRBJ2-1, with D perhaps TRBD1 (5 bases). V lost 7 bases, J lost 4 bases, and 11 bases lay in between. This CDR3 region has 13 residues. Germline V gene sequence: CDR1 SEHNR, CDR2 FQNEAQ (reference sequence). The CDR3 loop reads CASTYSGYNEQFF. Here the CDR3 DNA reads TGTGCCAGCACCTATTCAGGGTACAATGAGCAGTTCTTC.

A few counts support this clone. The chain combines TRBV7-3 with TRBJ2-7, with D possibly TRBD1 on 5 matching bases. The CDR3 is made up of 14 amino acids. Germline assignment: CDR1 SGHTA and CDR2 FQGTGA. V shed 5 bases and J shed 3 bases, with 14 bases lying between them. CDR3 protein: CASSPGWPFYEQYF. CDR3 nucleotides: TGTGCCAGCAGCCCAGGGTGGCCCTTCTACGAGCAGTACTTC.

V and J are TRBV5-1 and TRBJ2-1; 9 bases match TRBD2. There are 17 residues in the CDR3. The J segment lost 6 bases and the V segment lost 0 bases, leaving 10 bases of the junction unmatched. Germline lookup yields CDR1 SGHRS and CDR2 YFSETQ. As DNA, the CDR3 is TGCGCCAGCAGCTTGGCAACCGGGCGGGAGGGCCGCAATGAGCAGTTCTTC. Translated: CASSLATGREGRNEQFF.

This clone has only a few counts. This chain links TRBV18 with TRBJ2-5; 7 bases line up with TRBD1. V lost 6 bases, J lost 5 bases, and 9 bases stayed unmatched. The CDR3 runs to 14 residues. From germline, CDR1 is KGHSH and CDR2 LQKENI. The CDR3 loop reads CASSTVGGRETQYF. CDR3 nucleotide sequence: TGTGCCAGCTCCACCGTAGGGGGCCGGGAGACCCAGTACTTC.